A single sample gave rise to the 32 T cell receptor beta chains below, sequenced in a study of Ad26.COV2.S vaccination and SARS-CoV-2 variants. Clones were sequenced by immunoSEQ multiplex PCR, and TCRdb holds only the in-frame ones, with some missing. The data contain about 440,000 clones, roughly 87% of them singletons. Treatment in this sample: some 20 received Ad26.COV2.S at low or high dose, single or two shots; about five received placebo; per-sample allocation not given. Sampling was done on day 63 after the first vaccine or placebo injection. This specimen consisted of peripheral blood, obtained in a trial of Ad26.COV2.S vaccine versus placebo. Every receptor here comes from a person aged 18-60 years who received the Ad26.COV2.S COVID-19 vaccine or a placebo.

The CDR3 spells CASSLDPGTSYNEQFF. CDR3 DNA: TGTGCCAGCAGCTTAGATCCGGGCACCTCCTACAATGAGCAGTTCTTC. The V call is TRBV7-2, the J call TRBJ2-1, with D unresolved. V was shortened by 1 base and J by 0 bases, with 10 bases between the two germline ends. There are 16 residues in the CDR3. The germline CDR1 and CDR2 sequences are SGHTA and FQGNSA.

The chain recombines TRBV7-6 with TRBJ1-1; D might be TRBD1 (6 bases). From germline, CDR1 is SGHVS and CDR2 FNYEAQ. The CDR3 is 15 amino acids. The V gene lost 2 bases and the J gene lost 5 bases, with 15 bases spanning the gap. The CDR3 nucleotides read TGTGCCAGCAGCTTAAGGGGGGGCGAAGAGACTGAAGCTTTCTTT. Its protein product is CASSLRGGEETEAFF.

This clone was seen more than once but under ten times. A read error may produce the germline difference seen at one junction end. The V call is TRBV2, the J call TRBJ2-2; D might be TRBD1 (5 bases). CDR1 is SNHLY and CDR2 is FYNNEI in the germline V gene. The CDR3 sequence is 13 residues long. CDR3 DNA: TGTGCCAGCAGCGAAGAAGCAGGGGGGGAGCTGTTTTTT. Translation: CASSEEAGGELFF.

The chain is built from TRBV16 and TRBJ2-1; tentative D call: TRBD1 (5 bases). V gave up 0 bases and J gave up 1 base, with 13 bases separating them. This CDR3 contains 17 residues. Germline CDR1 is KGHSY and CDR2 is FQNENV. The CDR3 DNA is TGTGCCAGCAGCCAATCAAGGGGTATCTGGTCCTACAATGAGCAGTTCTTC. It encodes CASSQSRGIWSYNEQFF.

This clone was observed a few times. The chain is built from TRBV10-1 and TRBJ2-3, with 7 bases fitting TRBD1. This CDR3 has 13 residues. Germline CDR1 and CDR2: WNHNN and SYGVQD (reference sequence). The J segment lost 2 bases and the V segment lost 10 bases, leaving 6 bases of the junction unmatched. CDR3 in amino acids: CANRGPPTDTQYF. The CDR3 bases are TGCGCCAACAGGGGTCCCCCCACAGATACGCAGTATTTT.

The chain uses TRBV15 and TRBJ2-3, with a weak D call TRBD1 (6 bases). V was cut by 0 bases and J by 6 bases, with 10 bases left in between. This CDR3 contains 14 residues. CDR1 LNHNV and CDR2 YYDKDF come from the germline V gene (reference sequence). As DNA, the CDR3 is TGTGCCACCAGCAGAGATCTTCAGGGGGATACGCAGTATTTT. Translating it yields CATSRDLQGDTQYF.

This chain joins TRBV6-5 and TRBJ1-4; TRBD1 might be the D (6 bases). Germline V lookup: CDR1 MNHEY, CDR2 SVGAGI. This CDR3 has 15 amino acids. The V end lost 0 bases, the J end lost 4 bases, and 9 bases lay between the germline ends. CDR3: CASSYSGTSNEKLFF. CDR3 in DNA: TGTGCCAGCAGTTACTCCGGGACAAGTAATGAAAAACTGTTTTTT.

The chain carries TRBV21-1 and TRBJ2-1; the table's D call, TRBD1, has no DNA check behind it. TRBV21-1 is annotated as a pseudogene. The length of the CDR3 is 19 residues. CDR3 residues: CASSKGRQGGPKTYNEQFF. The CDR3 DNA reads TGTGCCAGCAGCAAAGGTCGGCAGGGGGGCCCCAAAACATACAATGAGCAGTTCTTC.

The V gene is TRBV18, the J gene TRBJ2-3; D possibly corresponds to TRBD2 (5 bases). CDR3 length equals 15 residues. Between the trimmed V and J ends, which lost 3 bases and 1 base, there was a span of 11 bases. Germline lookup yields CDR1 KGHSH and CDR2 LQKENI. CDR3 coding DNA: TGTGCCAGCTCACCTTACAAGGGAGGCACAGATACGCAGTATTTT. Residues: CASSPYKGGTDTQYF.

The J gene is TRBJ2-7, the V gene TRBV5-4, with TRBD1 as a possible D gene (7 bases). The CDR3 has 15 residues. Germline V gene sequence: CDR1 SGHNT, CDR2 YYREEE (reference sequence). The germline V and J ends were trimmed by 4 bases and 3 bases, with 17 bases remaining between them. CDR3 nucleotide sequence: TGTGCCAGCAGCCGGGGAGGCAGGGGGATCTACGAGCAGTACTTC. Amino acid sequence: CASSRGGRGIYEQYF. Using reference TRBV5-4 and TRBJ2-7 for the parts outside the CDR3, the full variable domain is ETGVTQSPTHLIKTRGQQVTLRCSSQSGHNTVSWYQQALGQGPQFIFQYYREEENGRGNFPPRFSGLQFPNYSSELNVNALELDDSALYLCASSRGGRGIYEQYFGPGTRLTVT.

This rearrangement joins TRBV5-1 to TRBJ2-3; no clear D. Germline loops: CDR1 SGHRS, CDR2 YFSETQ. The V gene lost 0 bases and the J gene lost 6 bases, with 11 bases spanning the gap. This CDR3 contains 14 residues. In nucleotides, the CDR3 is TGCGCCAGCAGCTTGGGGCTCGGTGAGGATACGCAGTATTTT. The encoded protein is CASSLGLGEDTQYF.

The chain combines TRBV7-3 with TRBJ1-2, with D perhaps matching TRBD1 (6 bases). Germline CDR1 SGHTA, CDR2 FQGTGA. The CDR3 contains 15 residues. V was clipped by 0 bases and J by 2 bases, with 10 bases between them. The CDR3 sequence: CASSLTGGNNYGYTF. The CDR3 coding sequence is TGTGCCAGCAGCTTAACCGGGGGCAACAACTATGGCTACACCTTC.

The V gene is TRBV28, the J gene TRBJ2-3, with no clear D. The ends were cut back, 7 bases at V and 1 base at J, with 9 bases in the middle. In germline, CDR1 is MDHEN, CDR2 SYDVKM. The CDR3 is 13 residues long. The chain's CDR3 is CASTRWGTDTQYF. The CDR3 coding sequence is TGTGCCAGCACCCGGTGGGGCACAGATACGCAGTATTTT.

This clone appeared a single time. The chain is built from TRBV28 and TRBJ1-3; perhaps TRBD1 as D (6 bases). Trimming removed 5 bases at V and 1 base at J, with 9 bases between. Germline lookup yields CDR1 MDHEN and CDR2 SYDVKM. The CDR3 runs 14 residues. The CDR3 reads CASSARGSGNTIYF. In nucleotides, the CDR3 is TGTGCCAGCAGTGCCAGGGGTTCTGGAAACACCATATATTTT.

CDR3 DNA: TGTGCCACCAGCACTTCGGGCCATGAGCAGTTCTTC. The encoded protein is CATSTSGHEQFF. V is TRBV15 and J is TRBJ2-1; no clear D gene. The CDR3 runs to 12 residues. CDR1 is LNHNV and CDR2 is YYDKDF in the germline V gene (reference sequence). The V and J ends lost 4 bases and 8 bases respectively, with 9 bases between them.

The chain employs TRBV18 and TRBJ2-7; no firm D call. The CDR3 consists of 15 residues. V was clipped by 2 bases and J by 2 bases, with 13 bases between them. Per germline, CDR1 KGHSH and CDR2 LQKENI. The CDR3 loop reads CASSPEQRVTYEQYF. The CDR3 DNA reads TGTGCCAGCTCACCAGAGCAAAGAGTAACCTACGAGCAGTACTTC.

The chain is built from TRBV20-1 and TRBJ2-7; TRBD1 matches 9 bases. CDR1 is DFQATT, CDR2 SNEGSKA, per germline (reference sequence). J gave up 6 bases and V 3 bases, and 9 bases lay outside the gene matches. The CDR3 runs to 14 residues. The CDR3 region has the DNA TGCAGTGCTAGTACAGGGGGCCGGGTTGGCGAGCAGTACTTC. This gives the protein CSASTGGRVGEQYF.

This chain uses TRBV3-1 (or the pseudogene TRBV3-2) with TRBJ2-3, with 10 bases fitting TRBD2. Trimming cost V 0 bases and J 3 bases; bases outside gene matches: 12. This CDR3 spans 19 amino acids. The germline V gene encodes CDR1 LGHDT and CDR2 YNNKEL (reference sequence). CDR3 protein: CASSQEFFRASGRTDTQYF. Here the CDR3 DNA reads TGTGCCAGCAGCCAAGAGTTCTTTCGGGCTAGCGGGAGAACAGATACGCAGTATTTT.

This clone was seen just once. The rearrangement joins TRBV7-8 to TRBJ2-5; 10 nucleotides line up with TRBD2. This CDR3 region has 17 residues. Germline V gene sequence: CDR1 SGHVS, CDR2 FQNEAQ. V lost 1 base to trimming and J lost 6 bases; unmatched junction nucleotides: 11. Here the CDR3 reads CASSLDVLAGAQQTQYF. Written as DNA, the CDR3 is TGTGCCAGCAGCTTAGACGTCCTAGCGGGAGCTCAACAGACCCAGTACTTC.

The V call is TRBV5-6, the J call TRBJ2-7; 9 nucleotides line up with TRBD2. The V gene end was trimmed by 5 bases and the J gene end by 0 bases; junction bases not matched to a gene: 9. Germline values: CDR1 SGHDT, CDR2 YYEEEE. The CDR3 is 16 residues long. DNA for the CDR3: TGTGCCAGCAGTTTTCTCACTAGCGGGTCCTCCTACGAGCAGTACTTC. Amino acids: CASSFLTSGSSYEQYF.

The chain combines TRBV9 with TRBJ2-5; D call uncertain. This CDR3 has 15 amino acids. Germline CDR1 reads SGDLS; CDR2 reads YYNGEE. V gave up 4 bases and J gave up 1 base, with 14 bases separating them. The CDR3 here is CASSPTPRFQETQYF. In nucleotides, the CDR3 is TGTGCCAGCAGCCCAACCCCCCGATTCCAAGAGACCCAGTACTTC.

The J gene is TRBJ2-2, the V gene TRBV4-1; weak D call: TRBD1 (5 bases). Germline values: CDR1 MGHRA, CDR2 YSYEKL. There are 15 residues in the CDR3. V shed 0 bases and J shed 7 bases, with 12 bases lying between them. The CDR3: CASSQEGQGDGELFF. Written as DNA, the CDR3 is TGCGCCAGCAGCCAAGAGGGCCAGGGCGACGGGGAGCTGTTTTTT.

The gene calls are TRBV5-1 and TRBJ2-1; TRBD2 agrees at 9 bases. Losses at the gene ends were 0 bases for V and 6 bases for J; bases not matched to a gene: 7. CDR3 length equals 16 residues. Germline V lookup: CDR1 SGHRS, CDR2 YFSETQ. The CDR3 sequence: CASSLAGGRAFNEQFF. CDR3 bases: TGCGCCAGCAGCTTGGCTGGCGGGAGGGCCTTCAATGAGCAGTTCTTC.

The chain couples TRBV4-3 to TRBJ1-1; 8 bases match TRBD1. V was pared by 3 bases and J by 3 bases, with 12 bases of the junction left unmatched. CDR1 and CDR2 from the germline V gene are LGHNA and YSLEER. There are 17 residues in the CDR3. DNA for the CDR3: TGCGCCAGCAGCCAGGGGCAGGGGGCTCGGGTAGACACTGAAGCTTTCTTT. Encoded protein: CASSQGQGARVDTEAFF.

V gene TRBV9 combines with J gene TRBJ2-7; 8 bases are a match to TRBD2. The trim removed 0 bases at V and 5 bases at J, leaving 4 bases unmatched. The V gene's germline CDR1 is SGDLS and CDR2 YYNGEE. The length of the CDR3 is 14 residues. CDR3 amino acids: CASSVVSGSDEQYF. The CDR3 nucleotides are TGTGCCAGCAGCGTAGTAAGCGGGAGCGACGAGCAGTACTTC.

The V and J genes are TRBV6-2 or TRBV6-3 and TRBJ1-5; weak D call: TRBD1 (5 bases). The CDR3 contains 14 residues. Germline values: CDR1 MNHEY, CDR2 SVGEGT. V was clipped by 5 bases and J by 10 bases, with 18 bases between them. As DNA, the CDR3 is TGTGCCAGCAGTCAAGACGTGGGGGTTCGACCCCAGCATTTT. The encoded protein is CASSQDVGVRPQHF.

This clone showed up just once. This chain uses TRBV7-8 with TRBJ2-7, with D maybe TRBD2 (5 bases). Germline loops: CDR1 SGHVS, CDR2 FQNEAQ. The CDR3 totals 15 residues. Trimming pared 0 bases from V and 2 bases from J, leaving 11 bases between. CDR3 nucleotides: TGTGCCAGCAGCTTAGCGGGAGTTAAAGCCTACGAGCAGTACTTC. It specifies CASSLAGVKAYEQYF.

The table lists this clone with a few counts. J is TRBJ1-5 and V is TRBV6-5; D gene unclear. The CDR3 contains 14 residues. Trimming shortened V by 5 bases and J by 4 bases, and 12 bases separated the two germline ends. From germline, CDR1 is MNHEY and CDR2 SVGAGI. The CDR3 region has the DNA TGTGCCAGCAGTCCCAGACGGTTTAATCAGCCCCAGCATTTT. Translation gives CASSPRRFNQPQHF.

This chain connects TRBV27 to TRBJ2-3, with D possibly TRBD2 on 5 matching bases. CDR3 length equals 14 residues. Looked up from germline, CDR1 is MNHEY and CDR2 is SMNVEV (reference sequence). V lost 5 bases and J 2 bases, leaving 11 bases between the germline ends. In nucleotides, the CDR3 is TGTGCCAGCAGTCCCCACCGGGACACAGATACGCAGTATTTT. This encodes CASSPHRDTDTQYF.

J is TRBJ1-2 and V is TRBV21-1. TRBV21-1 is given as a pseudogene. The CDR3 covers 18 residues. The DNA for the CDR3 is TGTGCCAGCAGCAAGGCCCCGGGCACCCCCCCAGTTATGAACGGCTACACCTTC. It codes for CASSKAPGTPPVMNGYTF.

This clone has a single count. V and J are TRBV28 and TRBJ2-1, with 11 nucleotides matching TRBD2. Germline V lookup: CDR1 MDHEN, CDR2 SYDVKM. Trimming took 5 bases from V and 4 from J; bases not matched to a gene: 4. This CDR3 spans 15 amino acids. CDR3 residues: CASSLGLAVYNEQFF. The DNA of the CDR3 is TGTGCCAGCAGTCTGGGACTAGCGGTGTACAATGAGCAGTTCTTC.

The chain recombines TRBV13 with TRBJ2-2, with 9 bases fitting TRBD1. The length of the CDR3 is 15 residues. V was clipped by 3 bases and J by 10 bases; unmatched bases: 9. Germline V gives CDR1 PRHDT, CDR2 FYEKMQ (reference sequence). The CDR3 bases are TGTGCCAGCAGCTTTGCCGGGACAGGGACTCAGGAGCTGTTTTTT. It codes for CASSFAGTGTQELFF.